The 9 T cell receptor beta chains below were found in one sample sequenced in a study of early T cells in non-severe SARS-CoV-2 infection. TCRdb itself ran the 5' RACE reads through MiXCR, one entry per CDR3 protein. The data show 35,000 to 45,000 distinct CDR3 sequences, 5.5% to 7.5% seen once. Sample: whole blood. The receptors were sampled from an adult who was a healthcare worker with PCR-confirmed SARS-CoV-2 infection or an uninfected control (not recorded which).

This clonotype came up many times. The V gene is TRBV5-1, the J gene TRBJ2-3, with D hard to call. Germline CDR1 reads SGHRS; CDR2 reads YFSETQ. V was shortened by 4 bases and J by 2 bases, with 5 bases between the two germline ends. The CDR3 consists of 12 residues. The CDR3 sequence: CASSPTTDTQYF. The CDR3 DNA is TGCGCCAGCAGCCCGACCACAGATACGCAGTATTTT.

Ten or more counts support this clonotype. The rearrangement joins TRBV7-6 to TRBJ2-1; D is possibly TRBD2 (5 bases). In germline, CDR1 is SGHVS, CDR2 FNYEAQ. This CDR3 spans 16 amino acids. V was trimmed by 1 base and J by 10 bases, leaving 20 bases between them. Written as DNA, the CDR3 is TGTGCCAGCAGCTTAGTAGAGGCTAGCCTGGTAGGGGAGCAGTTCTTC. This codes for CASSLVEASLVGEQFF.

The rearrangement links TRBV7-9 to TRBJ2-2; D unclear. Between the trimmed V and J ends, which lost 6 bases and 5 bases, there was a span of 4 bases. Germline CDR1 is SEHNR and CDR2 is FQNEAQ (reference sequence). CDR3 length: 11 residues. The CDR3 region is CASSPTGELFF. CDR3 DNA: TGTGCCAGCAGTCCTACCGGGGAGCTGTTTTTT.

This clonotype was observed a handful of times. Since a much larger clone is just one base distant, this may be a read error. V and J are TRBV11-2 and TRBJ2-7; possible D gene TRBD1, 5 bases. This CDR3 has 13 amino acids. V was trimmed by 1 base and J by 3 bases, leaving 7 bases between them. Germline V gives CDR1 SGHAT, CDR2 FQNNGV. The CDR3 loop reads CASSLAGIYEQYF. Written as DNA, the CDR3 is TGTGCCAGCAGCTTAGCAGGGATCTACGAGCAGTACTTC.

The rearrangement uses TRBV7-9 and TRBJ2-3; a possible D gene is TRBD1 (6 bases). The germline V and J ends were trimmed by 5 bases and 0 bases, with 12 bases remaining between them. The germline CDR1 and CDR2 sequences are SEHNR and FQNEAQ (reference sequence). The CDR3 sequence is 15 residues long. CDR3 amino acids: CASSQGQTSTDTQYF. The DNA for the CDR3 is TGTGCCAGCAGCCAAGGACAGACCAGCACAGATACGCAGTATTTT.

Ten or more counts support this clonotype. J is TRBJ2-3 and V is TRBV28; D ambiguous. The CDR3 totals 13 residues. V was trimmed by 5 bases and J by 2 bases, leaving 8 bases between them. Germline lookup yields CDR1 MDHEN and CDR2 SYDVKM. CDR3 nucleotide sequence: TGTGCCAGCAGTAGACAAAACACAGATACGCAGTATTTT. Translating it yields CASSRQNTDTQYF.

In its sample, this clonotype was seen many times. V is TRBV6-6 and J is TRBJ2-5; no firm D call. V lost 0 bases to trimming and J lost 5 bases, with 7 bases between them. The germline gives CDR1 MNHNY, CDR2 SVGAGI (reference sequence). CDR3 length equals 13 residues. The CDR3 region is CASSYSNDETQYF. Here the CDR3 DNA reads TGTGCCAGCAGTTACTCGAATGATGAGACCCAGTACTTC.

This clonotype appeared many times. The chain uses TRBV7-8 and TRBJ1-6; D perhaps matches TRBD1 (5 bases). CDR3 length: 14 amino acids. Trimming shortened V by 2 bases and J by 7 bases, and 9 bases separated the two germline ends. Germline assignment: CDR1 SGHVS and CDR2 FQNEAQ. CDR3 region: CASSLLGGNSPLHF. The CDR3 nucleotides read TGTGCCAGCAGCTTATTGGGGGGGAATTCACCCCTCCACTTT. Supplemented by reference TRBV7-8 and TRBJ1-6, the full variable domain reads GAGVSQSPRYKVAKRGQDVALRCDPISGHVSLFWYQQALGQGPEFLTYFQNEAQLDKSGLPSDRFFAERPEGSVSTLKIQRTQQEDSAVYLCASSLLGGNSPLHFGNGTRLTVT.

This clonotype was detected ten times or more. The chain recombines TRBV10-3 with TRBJ2-1; TRBD2 aligns across 7 bases. CDR3 length equals 11 residues. Germline V gives CDR1 ENHRY, CDR2 SYGVKD. Trimming cost V 7 bases and J 14 bases; bases outside gene matches: 8. CDR3 DNA: TGTGCCATCAAAGATCGCGGGGGAGAGTTCTTC. Translated: CAIKDRGGEFF.